A selection of T cell receptor beta chains follows, all from one sample in a study of identical twins. TCRdb reprocessed the 5' RACE reads with MiXCR, giving one entry per CDR3 protein. Among around 1.7 million distinct CDR3 sequences listed, around 33% were seen once. Source material: cord blood. The source of these receptors is a newborn girl in good health. The CDR3 runs from the conserved cysteine through the conserved F or W. Fields, in order: CDR3 protein, CDR3 DNA, J gene, clone size, CDR3 length, V gene, D gene. The D gene is left open where the match is weak. Only part of the rows carry a size: once, few, many, or a class if the clone is expanded.

CACGQEGYGYTF	TGCGCCTGCGGACAGGAGGGGTATGGCTACACCTTC	TRBJ1-2	-	12	TRBV5-1	TRBD1
CAISVPNQGREQYF	TGTGCCATCAGTGTGCCGAATCAAGGAAGAGAGCAGTACTTC	TRBJ2-5	-	14	TRBV10-3	-
CSAGLAKNIQYF	TGCAGTGCTGGGCTAGCCAAAAACATTCAGTACTTC	TRBJ2-4	many	12	TRBV20-1	-
CASSDPTSGVGTDTQYF	TGCGCCAGCAGTGACCCCACTAGCGGGGTGGGCACAGATACGCAGTATTTT	TRBJ2-3	once	17	TRBV10-1	TRBD2
CASSRTSGGGLREQFF	TGTGCCAGCAGCCGCACTAGCGGGGGGGGACTTCGTGAGCAGTTCTTC	TRBJ2-1	-	16	TRBV4-2	TRBD2
CSAGDGAYEQYF	TGCAGTGCTGGTGACGGAGCCTACGAGCAGTACTTC	TRBJ2-7	-	12	TRBV20-1	-
CASSSDRATNEQLFF	TGTGCCAGCAGCTCCGACAGGGCAACTAATGAACAACTGTTTTTT	TRBJ1-4	few	15	TRBV7-9	TRBD1
CASSQAPGLPSTDTQYF	TGTGCCAGCAGCCAAGCCCCGGGACTACCGAGCACAGATACGCAGTATTTT	TRBJ2-3	few	17	TRBV3-1	TRBD2
CASSQDRAGGADTQYF	TGCGCCAGCAGCCAAGATAGAGCCGGGGGGGCAGATACGCAGTATTTT	TRBJ2-3	-	16	TRBV4-1	TRBD2
CASSPHPYEQYF	TGTGCCAGCAGTCCTCACCCCTACGAGCAGTACTTC	TRBJ2-7	many	12	TRBV7-9	-
CASSALAGAADTQYF	TGCGCCAGCAGCGCCCTAGCGGGAGCGGCAGATACGCAGTATTTT	TRBJ2-3	-	15	TRBV4-1	TRBD2
CSARRIGETQYF	TGCAGTGCTAGGAGGATAGGGGAGACCCAGTACTTC	TRBJ2-5	-	12	TRBV20-1	-
CASSQEVTSGHYNEQFF	TGTGCCAGCAGCCAAGAGGTGACTAGCGGCCACTACAATGAGCAGTTCTTC	TRBJ2-1	-	17	TRBV4-2	TRBD2
CATSRTGSDEAFF	TGTGCCACCAGCCGGACAGGCTCCGACGAAGCTTTCTTT	TRBJ1-1	few	13	TRBV24-1	TRBD1
CASGPAASESFSQYF	TGTGCCAGCGGCCCCGCGGCTAGCGAGTCCTTCTCGCAGTATTTT	TRBJ2-3	-	15	TRBV11-2	-
CAISGTGSQETQYF	TGTGCCATCAGTGGGACAGGTTCCCAAGAGACCCAGTACTTC	TRBJ2-5	many	14	TRBV10-3	TRBD1
CASSFLASGRDTQYF	TGTGCCAGCAGTTTCCTGGCTAGCGGGAGAGATACGCAGTATTTT	TRBJ2-3	-	15	TRBV12-3/TRBV12-4	TRBD2
CASSLGVYYNEQYF	TGTGCCAGCAGCTTAGGGGTGTATTACAATGAGCAGTACTTC	TRBJ2-7	-	14	TRBV7-2	-
CASSLESRGYQETQYF	TGTGCCAGCAGCTTGGAGTCCAGGGGATACCAAGAGACCCAGTACTTC	TRBJ2-5	few	16	TRBV5-5	-
CASSLGGGQPPYEQYF	TGCGCCAGCAGCTTGGGGGGGGGACAGCCACCCTACGAGCAGTACTTC	TRBJ2-7	-	16	TRBV5-1	-
CASSRHEETQYF	TGTGCCAGCAGCCGTCACGAAGAGACCCAGTACTTC	TRBJ2-5	-	12	TRBV5-4	-
CASSLAGGPNTGELFF	TGTGCCAGCAGCTTAGCGGGGGGACCGAACACCGGGGAGCTGTTTTTT	TRBJ2-2	-	16	TRBV7-9	-
CSARDPGGAPYNEQYF	TGCAGTGCTAGAGACCCCGGGGGGGCCCCCTACAATGAGCAGTACTTC	TRBJ2-7	few	16	TRBV20-1	TRBD2
CACSVDSGPYGYTF	TGTGCCTGCAGCGTAGACTCGGGACCTTATGGCTACACCTTC	TRBJ1-2	-	14	TRBV9	-
CASSHGTSGNYEQYF	TGTGCCAGCAGCCATGGGACTAGCGGAAACTACGAGCAGTACTTC	TRBJ2-7	-	15	TRBV3-1	TRBD2
CAQNGTTGAIAKNIQYF	TGTGCCCAAAATGGGACTACTGGAGCTATAGCCAAAAACATTCAGTACTTC	TRBJ2-4	few	17	TRBV28	TRBD2
CASSQGSFARDGYTF	TGTGCCAGCAGCCAAGGTTCTTTCGCCAGGGACGGCTACACCTTC	TRBJ1-2	few	15	TRBV3-1	-
CASSLRPRYQDTEAFF	TGTGCCAGCAGCTTAAGGCCAAGGTATCAGGACACTGAAGCTTTCTTT	TRBJ1-1	-	16	TRBV7-9	-
CASSVIGLAMGEQYF	TGTGCCAGCAGCGTTATAGGACTAGCGATGGGTGAGCAGTACTTC	TRBJ2-5	-	15	TRBV9	TRBD2
CASSLGPPFNEQYF	TGTGCCAGCAGTTTAGGACCGCCTTTTAATGAGCAGTACTTC	TRBJ2-7	few	14	TRBV28	-
CASSRDGTRSTDTQYF	TGTGCCAGCAGTCGCGACGGGACTAGGAGCACAGATACGCAGTATTTT	TRBJ2-3	-	16	TRBV3-1	TRBD2
CSARGDRDWDGYTF	TGCAGTGCTAGGGGGGACAGGGATTGGGATGGCTACACCTTC	TRBJ1-2	few	14	TRBV20-1	TRBD1
CASSLGLAGGPQDEQFF	TGTGCCAGCAGCTTAGGACTAGCGGGGGGTCCTCAGGATGAGCAGTTCTTC	TRBJ2-1	-	17	TRBV7-2	TRBD2
CASSPQYGLAGAEQFF	TGTGCCAGCAGCCCCCAATACGGACTAGCGGGGGCCGAGCAGTTCTTC	TRBJ2-1	few	16	TRBV7-2	TRBD2
CASSVTPLPGVQPQHF	TGTGCCAGCAGTGTAACACCCCTCCCAGGGGTTCAGCCCCAGCATTTT	TRBJ1-5	-	16	TRBV25-1	-
CASSEYSVPNEKLFF	TGTGCCAGCAGTGAATATAGTGTACCTAATGAAAAACTGTTTTTT	TRBJ1-4	-	15	TRBV25-1	-